Listed below are T cell receptor beta chains from one sample, sequenced in a study of radiotherapy plus CTLA-4 blockade in lung cancer. Sequenced by immunoSEQ multiplex PCR; TCRdb stores in-frame clones only, minus some. The sample contains around 30,000 clones, 60% to 80% of which appear only once. This sample comprised peripheral blood, obtained from a patient treated with radiotherapy plus ipilimumab. The receptors come from a human donor with non-small cell lung cancer whose response to radiotherapy plus ipilimumab could not be evaluated. The CDR3 runs from the conserved cysteine through the conserved F or W. The D gene is left open where the match is weak. The listing skips clone size in some rows; elsewhere it reads once, few, many or a size class.

NA	few	TRBJ2-7	TRBV5-1	CASSSRYEQYF	TGCGCCAGCAGCTCTCGGTACGAGCAGTACTTC
NA	NA	TRBJ1-2	TRBV5-6	CASSLADDVDLGYGYTF	TGTGCCAGCAGCTTGGCAGATGACGTGGACTTGGGGTATGGCTACACCTTC
NA	few	TRBJ2-5	TRBV6-1	CASSENLNHGGGTQYF	TGTGCCAGCAGTGAAAACTTAAATCACGGGGGAGGGACCCAGTACTTC
TRBD1	NA	TRBJ1-4	TRBV5-1	CASSLQPQGAITNEKLFF	TGCGCCAGCAGCTTGCAGCCCCAGGGGGCGATTACTAATGAAAAACTGTTTTTT
NA	NA	TRBJ2-2	TRBV6-5	CASRPGQAGRGELFF	TGTGCCAGCCGTCCCGGACAGGCAGGGAGGGGGGAGCTGTTTTTT
TRBD2	NA	TRBJ2-1	TRBV5-1	CASSLLGLAGGMEQFF	TGCGCCAGCAGCTTGCTGGGACTAGCGGGAGGAATGGAGCAGTTCTTC
NA	NA	TRBJ2-5	TRBV18	CASSPSSRQETQYF	TGTGCCAGCTCACCAAGTTCTAGACAAGAGACCCAGTACTTC
NA	once	TRBJ1-1	TRBV5-4	CASSLATGEAEAFF	TGTGCCAGCAGCTTGGCTACCGGGGAAGCTGAAGCTTTCTTT
NA	NA	TRBJ2-1	TRBV6-5	CASSYYARGAYNEQFF	TGTGCCAGCAGTTACTATGCCAGGGGTGCCTACAATGAGCAGTTCTTC
TRBD2	NA	TRBJ2-5	TRBV4-1	CASSQSATSGWEETQYF	TGCGCCAGCAGCCAATCAGCGACTAGCGGGTGGGAAGAGACCCAGTACTTC
TRBD1	NA	TRBJ2-5	TRBV5-4	CASSTGGRWETQYF	TGTGCCAGCAGCACAGGGGGGAGATGGGAGACCCAGTACTTC
NA	NA	TRBJ1-1	TRBV6-5	CASSFLTPGVGTEAFF	TGTGCCAGCAGTTTTCTCACCCCAGGGGTAGGGACTGAAGCTTTCTTT
TRBD1	NA	TRBJ2-2	TRBV10-3	CAIRAGTGNTGELFF	TGTGCCATCAGAGCCGGGACAGGGAACACCGGGGAGCTGTTTTTT
NA	NA	TRBJ1-2	TRBV9	CASSVGRAGDGYTF	TGTGCCAGCAGCGTAGGGAGAGCAGGGGATGGCTACACCTTC
TRBD1	NA	TRBJ2-3	TRBV5-1	CASSETGEGGTDTQYF	TGCGCCAGCAGCGAGACAGGGGAAGGAGGCACAGATACGCAGTATTTT
TRBD1	few	TRBJ2-7	TRBV28	CASHSVGQGGHEQYF	TGTGCCAGCCATTCCGTGGGACAGGGTGGCCACGAGCAGTACTTC
NA	NA	TRBJ2-7	TRBV28	CASSTGSSPVYEQYF	TGTGCCAGCAGTACAGGGTCCTCCCCCGTCTACGAGCAGTACTTC
NA	NA	TRBJ1-1	TRBV7-9	CASSLQENTEAFF	TGTGCCAGCAGCCTACAGGAGAACACTGAAGCTTTCTTT
NA	NA	TRBJ2-5	TRBV28	CASRLTLGETQYF	TGTGCCAGCAGATTAACTCTTGGTGAGACCCAGTACTTC
TRBD2	few	TRBJ2-2	TRBV4-1	CASSTPGLAGGPGTGELFF	TGCGCCAGCAGCACCCCGGGACTAGCGGGAGGGCCGGGGACCGGGGAGCTGTTTTTT
TRBD1	NA	TRBJ2-5	TRBV5-1	CASSGGTGGYQETQYF	TGCGCCAGCAGCGGGGGGACAGGGGGTTATCAAGAGACCCAGTACTTC
TRBD2	NA	TRBJ2-2	TRBV11-3	CASSLRGGLNTGELFF	TGTGCCAGCAGCTTACGGGGAGGGCTGAACACCGGGGAGCTGTTTTTT
TRBD1	NA	TRBJ2-7	TRBV9	CASSGRDRGSEQYF	TGTGCCAGCAGCGGCCGGGACAGGGGTTCCGAGCAGTACTTC
NA	NA	TRBJ1-2	TRBV6-5	CASRTHGYGYTF	TGTGCCAGCAGAACCCACGGCTATGGCTACACCTTC
NA	NA	TRBJ2-1	TRBV2	CASSQTGYDEQFF	TGTGCCAGCAGTCAAACAGGGTATGATGAGCAGTTCTTC
NA	NA	TRBJ1-2	TRBV5-1	CASSSETGNGYTF	TGCGCCAGCAGCTCGGAAACAGGGAACGGCTACACCTTC
TRBD1	once	TRBJ2-7	TRBV30	CAWRGQGVSYEQYF	TGTGCCTGGAGGGGACAGGGGGTCTCCTACGAGCAGTACTTC
TRBD1	few	TRBJ1-1	TRBV5-1	CASSVMAGGPNTEAFF	TGCGCCAGCAGTGTGATGGCAGGGGGGCCTAACACTGAAGCTTTCTTT
NA	NA	TRBJ1-2	TRBV9	CASSVVGGSPSF	TGTGCCAGCAGCGTAGTCGGGGGGAGCCCATCCTTC
TRBD2	few	TRBJ2-7	TRBV6-5	CASSSLTSGSYEQYF	TGTGCCAGCAGTTCACTGACTAGCGGGAGTTACGAGCAGTACTTC
TRBD2	NA	TRBJ2-3	TRBV11-2	CASSLVSGGEDTQYF	TGTGCCAGCAGCTTAGTGTCGGGGGGAGAGGATACGCAGTATTTT
NA	NA	TRBJ1-1	TRBV28	CASNVRPPTNTEAFF	TGTGCCAGCAATGTGCGGCCTCCCACGAACACTGAAGCTTTCTTT
NA	NA	TRBJ1-1	TRBV19	CASSPLGGDTEAFF	TGTGCCAGTAGCCCCCTAGGAGGGGACACTGAAGCTTTCTTT
TRBD2	NA	TRBJ2-1	TRBV18	CASSPPNLAAGNEQFF	TGTGCCAGCTCACCACCTAACCTAGCGGCTGGCAATGAGCAGTTCTTC
NA	few	TRBJ2-7	TRBV4-2	CASSPQDFYEQYF	TGTGCCAGCAGCCCACAAGATTTCTACGAGCAGTACTTC
NA	NA	TRBJ1-2	TRBV7-2	CASSPAAWAGSGYTF	TGTGCCAGCAGCCCGGCCGCCTGGGCGGGGAGTGGCTACACCTTC
TRBD1	NA	TRBJ1-6	TRBV2	CASRPGGQDSPLHF	TGTGCCAGCAGGCCAGGGGGCCAGGATTCACCCCTCCACTTT
NA	few	TRBJ2-2	TRBV2	CASTLSHTGELFF	TGTGCCAGCACTCTAAGTCACACCGGGGAGCTGTTTTTT
NA	NA	TRBJ1-3	TRBV19	CASSILGALGSGNTIYF	TGTGCCAGTAGTATTCTGGGGGCGCTCGGCTCTGGAAACACCATATATTTT
TRBD2	NA	TRBJ2-1	TRBV14	CASSQTSGYSYNEQFF	TGTGCCAGCAGCCAAACTAGCGGATACTCCTACAATGAGCAGTTCTTC
NA	NA	TRBJ1-2	TRBV2	CASSSKQGGGYTF	TGTGCCAGCAGTTCAAAACAGGGCGGGGGCTACACCTTC
TRBD1	NA	TRBJ1-2	TRBV6-6	CASSPSGGYGYTF	TGTGCCAGCAGTCCCTCAGGGGGCTATGGCTACACCTTC
TRBD2	few	TRBJ2-7	TRBV29-1	CSVVTSGILLGIGYEQYF	TGCAGCGTCGTCACTAGCGGGATCCTTCTGGGGATCGGCTACGAGCAGTACTTC
NA	NA	TRBJ2-3	TRBV5-5	CASSYRESTDTQYF	TGTGCCAGCAGCTACAGGGAAAGCACAGATACGCAGTATTTT
NA	NA	TRBJ1-1	TRBV27	CASSSALGAEAFF	TGTGCCAGCAGTTCTGCGTTGGGCGCTGAAGCTTTCTTT
TRBD2	NA	TRBJ2-5	TRBV30	CAWTPRRSSGIETQYF	TGTGCCTGGACCCCCCGAAGGTCTAGCGGGATAGAGACCCAGTACTTC
NA	NA	TRBJ1-1	TRBV5-6	CASNPVGVNTEAFF	TGTGCCAGCAACCCCGTAGGGGTGAACACTGAAGCTTTCTTT
NA	once	TRBJ2-7	TRBV4-2	CASSLEGNGEQYF	TGTGCCAGCAGCTTGGAGGGGAACGGCGAGCAGTACTTC
TRBD1	NA	TRBJ2-7	TRBV7-9	CASSWRGTGLSEQYF	TGTGCCAGCAGCTGGCGCGGGACAGGTCTCTCCGAGCAGTACTTC
NA	NA	TRBJ2-3	TRBV5-1	CASSQLSHGDTDTQYF	TGCGCCAGCAGCCAACTCAGTCACGGGGACACAGATACGCAGTATTTT
NA	once	TRBJ2-5	TRBV4-3	CASSLASERAYF	TGCGCCAGCAGCCTCGCCAGTGAGAGGGCGTACTTC
TRBD2	once	TRBJ2-3	TRBV29-1	CSGAEREWGTQYF	TGCAGCGGGGCTGAGCGGGAGTGGGGTACGCAGTATTTT
NA	NA	TRBJ2-1	TRBV6-6	CASAVNEQFF	TGTGCCAGCGCGGTGAATGAGCAGTTCTTC
NA	few	TRBJ1-2	TRBV27	CASSPWGGSGYTF	TGTGCCAGCAGTCCCTGGGGGGGGTCCGGCTACACCTTC
TRBD2	once	TRBJ2-7	TRBV6-4	CASSGDTGWSSGKTYEQYF	TGTGCCAGCAGTGGTGATACTGGTTGGAGTAGCGGGAAGACCTACGAGCAGTACTTC
TRBD1	NA	TRBJ2-7	TRBV19	CASSILEGAVYEQYF	TGTGCCAGTAGTATCCTCGAGGGGGCGGTATACGAGCAGTACTTC
NA	NA	TRBJ2-1	TRBV10-3	CAIRSPGGDEQFF	TGTGCCATCAGGAGTCCGGGGGGCGACGAGCAGTTCTTC
NA	NA	TRBJ1-3	TRBV18	CASSPRQSSGNTIYF	TGTGCCAGCTCACCAAGACAGAGCTCTGGAAACACCATATATTTT
NA	NA	TRBJ1-4	TRBV2	CASSVINEKLFF	TGTGCCAGCAGTGTCATTAATGAAAAACTGTTTTTT
TRBD2	NA	TRBJ2-7	TRBV5-6	CASSLGTSGFYEQYF	TGTGCCAGCAGCTTGGGGACTAGCGGTTTCTACGAGCAGTACTTC